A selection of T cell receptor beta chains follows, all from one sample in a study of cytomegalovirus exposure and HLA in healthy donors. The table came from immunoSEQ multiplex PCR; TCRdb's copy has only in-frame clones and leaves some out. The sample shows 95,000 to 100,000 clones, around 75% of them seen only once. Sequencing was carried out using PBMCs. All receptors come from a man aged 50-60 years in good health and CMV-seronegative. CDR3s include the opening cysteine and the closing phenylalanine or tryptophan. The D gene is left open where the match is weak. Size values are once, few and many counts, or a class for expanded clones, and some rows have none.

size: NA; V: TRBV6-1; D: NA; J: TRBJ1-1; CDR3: CASSGQRNTEAFF; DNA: TGTGCCAGCAGTGGACAGAGGAACACTGAAGCTTTCTTT
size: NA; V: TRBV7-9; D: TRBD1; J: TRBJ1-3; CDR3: CASAPYTGVSGNTIYF; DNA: TGTGCCAGCGCCCCCTATACAGGGGTTTCTGGAAACACCATATATTTT
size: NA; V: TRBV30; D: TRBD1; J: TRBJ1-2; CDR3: CAWSVVQGNGYTF; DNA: TGTGCCTGGAGTGTCGTACAGGGGAATGGCTACACCTTC
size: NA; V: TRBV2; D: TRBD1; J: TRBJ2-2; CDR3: CASRTGTGGTGELFF; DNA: TGTGCCAGCAGGACCGGGACAGGGGGAACCGGGGAGCTGTTTTTT
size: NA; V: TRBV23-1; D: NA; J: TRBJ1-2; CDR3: CASSQSGPRNYGYTF; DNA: TGCGCCAGCAGTCAATCGGGGCCCAGAAACTATGGCTACACCTTC
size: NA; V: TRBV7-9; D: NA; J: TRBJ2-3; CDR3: CASSLSGFDTQYF; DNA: TGTGCCAGCAGCTTAAGCGGGTTCGATACGCAGTATTTT
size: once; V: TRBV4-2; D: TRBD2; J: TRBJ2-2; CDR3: CASSQVRGLAGGSTGELFF; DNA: TGTGCCAGCAGCCAAGTAAGGGGACTAGCGGGGGGTAGCACCGGGGAGCTGTTTTTT
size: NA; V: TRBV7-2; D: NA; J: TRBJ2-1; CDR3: CASSPGSYNEQFF; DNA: TGTGCCAGCAGCCCAGGGTCCTACAATGAGCAGTTCTTC
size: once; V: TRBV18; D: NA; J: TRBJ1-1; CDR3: CASSPQGGDTEAFF; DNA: TGTGCCAGCTCACCACAGGGAGGGGACACTGAAGCTTTCTTT
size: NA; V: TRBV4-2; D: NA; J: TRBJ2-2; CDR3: CASSQSQPNTGELFF; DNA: TGTGCCAGCAGCCAATCACAGCCGAACACCGGGGAGCTGTTTTTT
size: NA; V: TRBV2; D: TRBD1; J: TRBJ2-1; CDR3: CASSERGQGADEQFF; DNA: TGTGCCAGCAGTGAAAGAGGACAGGGAGCTGATGAGCAGTTCTTC
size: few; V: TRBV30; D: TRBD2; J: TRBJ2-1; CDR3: CAWSPSAAGEGNEQFF; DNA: TGTGCCTGGAGTCCCTCGGCCGCGGGGGAAGGAAATGAGCAGTTCTTC
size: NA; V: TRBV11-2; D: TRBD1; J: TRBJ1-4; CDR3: CASSPNRGDNEKLFF; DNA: TGTGCCAGCAGCCCAAACAGGGGCGATAATGAAAAACTGTTTTTT
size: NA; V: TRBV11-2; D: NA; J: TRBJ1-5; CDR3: CASSLDRGGQPQHF; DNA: TGTGCCAGCAGCTTAGATCGGGGGGGGCAGCCCCAGCATTTT
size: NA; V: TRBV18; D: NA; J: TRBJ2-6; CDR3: CASSPEASGANVLTF; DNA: TGTGCCAGCTCACCAGAGGCCTCTGGGGCCAACGTCCTGACTTTC
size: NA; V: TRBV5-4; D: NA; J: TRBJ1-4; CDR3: CASSHGTSGDTEKLFF; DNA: TGTGCCAGCAGCCACGGGACTTCTGGCGATACGGAAAAACTGTTTTTT
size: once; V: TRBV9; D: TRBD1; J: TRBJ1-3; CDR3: CASSVRQGGSGNTIYF; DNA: TGTGCCAGCAGCGTCAGACAGGGGGGCTCTGGAAACACCATATATTTT
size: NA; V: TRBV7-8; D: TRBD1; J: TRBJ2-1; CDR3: CASSLASWTGENEQFF; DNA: TGTGCCAGCAGCTTAGCTAGCTGGACAGGGGAGAATGAGCAGTTCTTC
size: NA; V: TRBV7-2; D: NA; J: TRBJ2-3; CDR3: CASSLEVGTDTQYF; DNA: TGTGCCAGCAGCTTAGAGGTCGGGACAGATACGCAGTATTTT